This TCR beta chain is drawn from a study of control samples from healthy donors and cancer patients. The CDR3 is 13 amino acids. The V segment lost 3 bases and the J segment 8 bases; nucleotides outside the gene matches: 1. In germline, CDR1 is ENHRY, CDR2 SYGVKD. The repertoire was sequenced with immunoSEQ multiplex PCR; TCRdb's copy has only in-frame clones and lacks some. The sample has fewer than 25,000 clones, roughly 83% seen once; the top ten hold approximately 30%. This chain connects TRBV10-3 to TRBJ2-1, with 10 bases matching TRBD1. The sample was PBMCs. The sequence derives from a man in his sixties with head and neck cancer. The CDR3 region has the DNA TGTGCCATCAGTGAAGGGACAGGGGATGAGCAGTTCTTC. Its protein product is CAISEGTGDEQFF.